This TCR beta chain was recovered during a study of blood T cell repertoires in COVID-19. Across the study: Donors in the United States, Italy and Spain gave samples during acute or convalescent COVID-19.

CDR3 length: 14 residues. V lost 1 base and J lost 7, with 13 bases in between. CDR1 SGHDN and CDR2 FVKESK come from the germline V gene. Original methodology: It was from reference gene primer amplification that nucleated cell counts were estimated. Sequencing used immunoSEQ multiplex PCR; TCRdb keeps in-frame clones, though not all of them. The D gene and trimming were derived from the DNA, and the V and J assignments and clone size from that table. Of around 300,000 clones listed, approximately 90% were seen once; the top ten hold about 4%. The chain combines TRBV14 with TRBJ1-1; D possibly corresponds to TRBD1 (6 bases). The source of this sequence is a woman aged 35 to 49 with acute or convalescent COVID-19. The sequenced material came from peripheral blood. The CDR3, as DNA: TGTGCCAGCAGCCAAGGATATGGGACACTTGAAGCTTTCTTT. It specifies CASSQGYGTLEAFF.